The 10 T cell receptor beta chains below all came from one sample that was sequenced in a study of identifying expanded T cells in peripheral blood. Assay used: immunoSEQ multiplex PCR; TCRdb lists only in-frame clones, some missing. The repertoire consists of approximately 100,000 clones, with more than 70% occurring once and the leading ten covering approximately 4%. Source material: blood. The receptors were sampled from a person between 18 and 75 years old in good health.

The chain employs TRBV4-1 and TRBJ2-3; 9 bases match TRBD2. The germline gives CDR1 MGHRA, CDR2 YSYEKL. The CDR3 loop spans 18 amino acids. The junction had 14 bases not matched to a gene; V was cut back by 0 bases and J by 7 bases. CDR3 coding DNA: TGCGCCAGCAGCCAAGATAGTGGTAGCGGGGGTCCCACGAATACGCAGTATTTT. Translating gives CASSQDSGSGGPTNTQYF.

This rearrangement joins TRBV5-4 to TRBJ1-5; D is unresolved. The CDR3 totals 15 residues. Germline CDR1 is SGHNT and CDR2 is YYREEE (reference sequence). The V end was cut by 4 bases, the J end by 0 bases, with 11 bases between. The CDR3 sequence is CASSQDRASNQPQHF. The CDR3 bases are TGTGCCAGCAGCCAAGATAGGGCTAGCAATCAGCCCCAGCATTTT.

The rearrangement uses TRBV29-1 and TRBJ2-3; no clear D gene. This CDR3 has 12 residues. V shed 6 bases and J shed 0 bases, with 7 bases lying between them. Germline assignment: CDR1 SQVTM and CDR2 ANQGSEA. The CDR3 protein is CSVRPSTDTQYF. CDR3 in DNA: TGCAGCGTGCGGCCTAGCACAGATACGCAGTATTTT.

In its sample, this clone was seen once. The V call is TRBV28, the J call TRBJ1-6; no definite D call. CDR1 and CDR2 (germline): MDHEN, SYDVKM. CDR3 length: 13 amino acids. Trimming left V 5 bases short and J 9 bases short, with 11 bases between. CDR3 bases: TGTGCCAGCAGTACGGGTGACGGTTCACCCCTCCACTTT. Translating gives CASSTGDGSPLHF.

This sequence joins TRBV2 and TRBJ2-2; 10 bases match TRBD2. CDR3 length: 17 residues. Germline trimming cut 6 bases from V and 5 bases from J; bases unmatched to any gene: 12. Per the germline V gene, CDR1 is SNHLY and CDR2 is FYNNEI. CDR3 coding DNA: TGTGCCAGCAGGACTCCGGGACTAGCGAGTCGAACCGGGGAGCTGTTTTTT. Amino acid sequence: CASRTPGLASRTGELFF.

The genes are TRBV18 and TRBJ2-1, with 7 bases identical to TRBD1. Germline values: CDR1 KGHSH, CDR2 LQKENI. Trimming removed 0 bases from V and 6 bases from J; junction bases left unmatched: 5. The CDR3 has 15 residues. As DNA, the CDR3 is TGTGCCAGCTCACCACCGGCAGGACAGGCCAATGAGCAGTTCTTC. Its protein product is CASSPPAGQANEQFF. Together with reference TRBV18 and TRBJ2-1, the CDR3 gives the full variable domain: NAGVMQNPRHLVRRRGQEARLRCSPMKGHSHVYWYRQLPEEGLKFMVYLQKENIIDESGMPKERFSAEFPKEGPSILRIQQVVRGDSAAYFCASSPPAGQANEQFFGPGTRLTVL.

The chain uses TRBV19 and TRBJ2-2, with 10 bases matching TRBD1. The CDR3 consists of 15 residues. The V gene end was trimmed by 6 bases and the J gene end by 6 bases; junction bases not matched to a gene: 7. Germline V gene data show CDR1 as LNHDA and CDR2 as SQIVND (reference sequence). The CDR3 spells CASSPDRGRPGELFF. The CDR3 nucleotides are TGTGCCAGTAGCCCAGACAGGGGGCGCCCCGGGGAGCTGTTTTTT.

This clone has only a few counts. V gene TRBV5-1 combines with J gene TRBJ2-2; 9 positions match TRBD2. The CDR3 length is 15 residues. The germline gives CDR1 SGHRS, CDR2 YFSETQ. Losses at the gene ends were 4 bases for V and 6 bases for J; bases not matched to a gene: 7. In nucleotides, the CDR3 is TGCGCCAGCAGCCCCGGGACTAGCTTCGCCGGGGAGCTGTTTTTT. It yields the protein CASSPGTSFAGELFF.

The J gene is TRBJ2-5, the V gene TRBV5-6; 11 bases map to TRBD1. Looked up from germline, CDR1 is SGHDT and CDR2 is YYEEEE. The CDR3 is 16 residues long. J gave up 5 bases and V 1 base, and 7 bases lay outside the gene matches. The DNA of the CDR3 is TGTGCCAGCAGCTTGCCCGGGACAGGGGGGTTGGAGACCCAGTACTTC. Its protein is CASSLPGTGGLETQYF.

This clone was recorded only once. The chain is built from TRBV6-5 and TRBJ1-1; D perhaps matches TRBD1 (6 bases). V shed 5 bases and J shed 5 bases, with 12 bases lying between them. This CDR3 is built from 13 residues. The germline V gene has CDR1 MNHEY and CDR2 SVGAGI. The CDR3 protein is CASSRGGGTEAFF. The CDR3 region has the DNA TGTGCCAGCAGTAGGGGGGGAGGGACTGAAGCTTTCTTT.